This entry features one T cell receptor (beta chain) sequence. What it recognizes is unknown. The data belong to a study of T cell repertoires in cytomegalovirus infection. Study overall: Indications came from public TCR beta signatures; they pointed to CMV infection and to a matching HLA type. Findings and limits, study-wide: The study found HLA-C-restricted CMV-specific TCR beta clonotypes dominating the ex vivo response. Of the TCR beta families, the public ones yielded a cumulative frequency that identified carriers of CMV plus the relevant HLA.

This CDR3 comprises 14 residues. The germline V gene has CDR1 SGHRS and CDR2 YFSETQ. The germline V and J ends were trimmed by 2 bases and 4 bases, with 9 bases remaining between them. One entry per CDR3 protein, called by TCRdb with MiXCR from the reads. This sample carries 400,000 or so distinct CDR3 sequences, around 18% of them seen once, and the ten largest clones take approximately 8%. This TCR was recovered from a human donor in good health (CMV status not recorded). Some clones in this sample may be carry-over from other donors' samples. The chain has TRBV5-1 and TRBJ2-2; TRBD2 might be the D (6 bases). The sequencing input was PBMCs. The DNA of the CDR3 is TGCGCCAGCAGCTTTTGGGAGGTCACCGGGGAGCTGTTTTTT. Translation: CASSFWEVTGELFF.